These T cell receptor beta chains were read from a single sample in a study of CD8 T cells in ankylosing spondylitis. MiXCR, run by TCRdb on the 5' RACE reads, gives a single entry per CDR3 protein. The table includes roughly 150,000 distinct CDR3 sequences, more than 5.5% detected once. Sequences were obtained from blood, either unsorted or a sorted T cell fraction (not recorded which). The receptors were gathered from a female donor with ankylosing spondylitis or in good health (not recorded which). Both conserved end residues are part of each CDR3. The D gene is left open where the match is weak. Sizes are listed as how often the clone was seen (once, few, many) or a class if it is expanded.

j_gene | abundance | d_gene | v_gene | CDR3nt | CDR3aa
TRBJ1-2 | few | TRBD1 | TRBV4-3 | TGCGCCAGCAGCCAGGATTACTCGACAGGGATCTATGGCTACACCTTC | CASSQDYSTGIYGYTF
TRBJ2-2 | many | - | TRBV29-1 | TGCAGCGTTGAAGATATTGGGACGTCCGGGGCCGGGGAGCTGTTTTTT | CSVEDIGTSGAGELFF
TRBJ2-7 | many | - | TRBV6-2/TRBV6-3 | TGTGCCAGCAGTTCGCATAGTTGGGAGCAGTACTTC | CASSSHSWEQYF
TRBJ2-2 | many | TRBD1 | TRBV20-1 | TGCAGTGCCAACAGGGGATCGACTAACGGGGAGCTGTTTTTT | CSANRGSTNGELFF
TRBJ2-1 | many | - | TRBV3-1 | TGTGCCAGCAGCCAAGATTTTGGGTCACCCATCTCCTACAATGAGCAGTTCTTC | CASSQDFGSPISYNEQFF
TRBJ1-1 | many | - | TRBV20-1 | TGCAGTGCTAGATTACAGGCGAACACTGAAGCTTTCTTT | CSARLQANTEAFF
TRBJ2-7 | many | - | TRBV12-3/TRBV12-4 | TGTGCCAGCAGTTTGAGAGAGGGCCCCTACGAGCAGTACTTC | CASSLREGPYEQYF
TRBJ1-6 | many | - | TRBV5-4 | TGTGCCAGCAGCTCGGGACCGGCAGGGACTAATTCACCCCTCCACTTT | CASSSGPAGTNSPLHF
TRBJ2-5 | many | - | TRBV2 | TGTGCCAGCAGTGGGCAGGGTATCGGAGAGACCCAGTACTTC | CASSGQGIGETQYF
TRBJ1-1 | many | - | TRBV7-9 | TGTGCCAGCAGCCCGAACGCGGGGACGAACACTGAAGCTTTCTTT | CASSPNAGTNTEAFF
TRBJ2-1 | many | - | TRBV28 | TGTGCCAGCGGAGGAGTTTTAGTAAATGAGCAGTTCTTC | CASGGVLVNEQFF
TRBJ2-7 | many | TRBD2 | TRBV5-1 | TGCGCCAGCAGCTTGGACAGCGGGGGGACTCCCTACGAGCAGTACTTC | CASSLDSGGTPYEQYF
TRBJ2-1 | few | TRBD2 | TRBV30 | TGTGCCGTTGATAAGCGGGGAATACAATTGCAGGAACGGTTCTTC | CAVDKRGIQLQERFF
TRBJ1-1 | few | - | TRBV6-5 | TGTGCCAGCAGTTACTCGACGGGGGGCCCTGAAGCTTTCTTT | CASSYSTGGPEAFF
TRBJ2-5 | many | TRBD1 | TRBV6-2/TRBV6-3 | TGTGCCAGCAGCCGCGTGCGGTTGCCCAAATTACAGGGGGTTCTAGGAGAGACCCAGTACTTC | CASSRVRLPKLQGVLGETQYF
TRBJ2-7 | many | - | TRBV5-1 | TGCGCCAGCAGCAAGACAGGTTCCTACGAGCAGTACTTC | CASSKTGSYEQYF
TRBJ2-6 | many | TRBD1 | TRBV2 | TGTGCCAGCAGACAGGGGACTGGGGCCAACGTCCTGACTTTC | CASRQGTGANVLTF
TRBJ2-7 | many | - | TRBV5-1 | TGCGCCAGCAGCTTGGGGGCGGGCGAGCAGTACTTC | CASSLGAGEQYF
TRBJ2-1 | few | TRBD2 | TRBV5-1 | TGCGCCAGCAGCTTGGAGGGACTAGCGGTAAACAATGAGCAGTTCTTC | CASSLEGLAVNNEQFF
TRBJ1-2 | many | - | TRBV12-3/TRBV12-4 | TGTGCCAGCAGGGGAACAGGGTCGTTGGGCTATGGCTACACCTTC | CASRGTGSLGYGYTF
TRBJ2-2 | many | TRBD1 | TRBV12-3/TRBV12-4 | TGTGCCAGCCTTGACAGGGGGGCCGGGGAGCTGTTTTTT | CASLDRGAGELFF
TRBJ2-7 | many | - | TRBV7-8 | TGTGCCAGCAGCCACGCCTACGAGCAGTACTTC | CASSHAYEQYF